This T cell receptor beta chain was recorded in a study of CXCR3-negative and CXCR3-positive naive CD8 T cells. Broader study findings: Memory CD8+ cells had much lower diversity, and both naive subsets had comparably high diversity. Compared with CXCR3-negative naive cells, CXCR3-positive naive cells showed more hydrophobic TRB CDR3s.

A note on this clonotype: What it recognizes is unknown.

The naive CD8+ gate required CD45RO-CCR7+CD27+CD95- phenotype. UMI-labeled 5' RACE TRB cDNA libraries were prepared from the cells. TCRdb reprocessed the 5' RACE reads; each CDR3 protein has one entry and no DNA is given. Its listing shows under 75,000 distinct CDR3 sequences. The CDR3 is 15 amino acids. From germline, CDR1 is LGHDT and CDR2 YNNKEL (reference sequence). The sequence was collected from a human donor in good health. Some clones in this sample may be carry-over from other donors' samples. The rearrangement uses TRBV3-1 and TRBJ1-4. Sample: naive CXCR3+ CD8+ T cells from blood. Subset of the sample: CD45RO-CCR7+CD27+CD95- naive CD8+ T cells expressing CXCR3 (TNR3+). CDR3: CASSQGADYVEKLFF. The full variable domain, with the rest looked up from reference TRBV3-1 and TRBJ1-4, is DTAVSQTPKYLVTQMGNDKSIKCEQNLGHDTMYWYKQDSKKFLKIMFSYNNKELIINETVPNRFSPKSPDKAHLNLHINSLELGDSAVYFCASSQGADYVEKLFFGSGTQLSVL.